These 15 T cell receptor beta chains originate from one sample sequenced in a study of T cell responses to AZD1222 COVID-19 vaccine. The repertoire was sequenced with immunoSEQ multiplex PCR; TCRdb's copy has only in-frame clones and lacks some. Among 110,000 or so clones listed, roughly nine tenths were seen once. The sample here was peripheral blood, taken on day 0 of AZD1222 vaccination. All receptors come from an adult in good health.

The chain has TRBV28 and TRBJ2-7, with 9 bases fitting TRBD2. The CDR3 extends over 17 amino acids. Germline CDR1 is MDHEN and CDR2 is SYDVKM. The J segment lost 2 bases and the V segment lost 2 bases, leaving 10 bases of the junction unmatched. The CDR3 DNA is TGTGCCAGCAGTTTACTGGTACTAGCGGGTCCTACCTACGAGCAGTACTTC. It codes for CASSLLVLAGPTYEQYF.

V is TRBV14 and J is TRBJ2-3; tentative D call: TRBD1 (6 bases). The ends were cut back, 1 base at V and 4 bases at J, with 6 bases in the middle. Germline CDR1 SGHDN, CDR2 FVKESK. CDR3 length: 13 amino acids. CDR3: CASSQGGPDTQYF. The DNA for the CDR3 is TGTGCCAGCAGCCAAGGGGGGCCAGATACGCAGTATTTT. The variable domain in full, with the rest retrieved from reference TRBV14 and TRBJ2-3, is EAGVTQFPSHSVIEKGQTVTLRCDPISGHDNLYWYRRVMGKEIKFLLHFVKESKQDESGMPNNRFLAERTGGTYSTLKVQPAELEDSGVYFCASSQGGPDTQYFGPGTRLTVL.

The chain carries TRBV5-4 and TRBJ1-3, with D possibly TRBD1 on 6 matching bases. CDR3 length: 13 amino acids. V lost 2 bases and J lost 4, with 7 bases in between. The germline V gene has CDR1 SGHNT and CDR2 YYREEE (reference sequence). The CDR3 reads CASSFRGGNTIYF. CDR3 sequence (DNA): TGTGCCAGCAGCTTCAGGGGCGGAAACACCATATATTTT.

The chain has TRBV2 and TRBJ2-7; possibly TRBD2 for D (6 bases). The CDR3 extends over 12 amino acids. CDR1 and CDR2 from the germline V gene are SNHLY and FYNNEI. Trimming removed 9 bases from V and 11 bases from J, with 20 bases in between. In DNA, the CDR3 is TGTGCCAGTGTGACAGCGGGTAGGCATAAGTACTTC. It translates to CASVTAGRHKYF. Based on the CDR3 plus reference TRBV2 and TRBJ2-7, the full variable domain is EPEVTQTPSHQVTQMGQEVILRCVPISNHLYFYWYRQILGQKVEFLVSFYNNEISEKSEIFDDQFSVERPDGSNFTLKIRSTKLEDSAMYFCASVTAGRHKYFGPGTRLTVT.

This clone was recorded only once. The genes are TRBV27 and TRBJ2-2; TRBD2 aligns across 9 bases. This CDR3 is 18 amino acids long. The V gene end was trimmed by 7 bases and the J gene end by 7 bases; junction bases not matched to a gene: 19. The V gene's germline CDR1 is MNHEY and CDR2 SMNVEV (reference sequence). The CDR3 DNA is TGTGCCAGCAAAGCCAGGTCTATAGCGGGGGCCCACAGCGGGGAGCTGTTTTTT. This encodes CASKARSIAGAHSGELFF.

V is TRBV18 and J is TRBJ1-3; D remains unclear. The CDR3 sequence is 13 residues long. Germline V lookup: CDR1 KGHSH, CDR2 LQKENI. V lost 6 bases, J lost 6 bases, and 12 bases lay in between. CDR3 DNA: TGTGCCAGCTCGAAAGAAGAGGTAAACACCATATATTTT. This encodes CASSKEEVNTIYF.

This clone has a handful of counts. The rearrangement joins TRBV18 to TRBJ2-7; D possibly corresponds to TRBD1 (6 bases). There are 14 residues in the CDR3. With 6 bases removed from V and 7 bases from J, the gap between germline ends came to 19 bases. Per germline, CDR1 KGHSH and CDR2 LQKENI. This CDR3 reads CASSRFQQGEEQYF. The CDR3 DNA sequence: TGTGCCAGCTCGCGATTTCAACAGGGCGAAGAGCAGTACTTC.

This clone came up a few times. The chain combines TRBV7-8 with TRBJ1-5; 7 bases are a match to TRBD1. Germline V gives CDR1 SGHVS, CDR2 FQNEAQ. CDR3 length equals 15 residues. V was clipped by 5 bases and J by 7 bases; unmatched bases: 11. The CDR3 sequence: CASSLEQGIWQPQHF. The CDR3 DNA follows: TGTGCCAGCAGCCTCGAACAGGGGATATGGCAGCCCCAGCATTTT.

The chain has TRBV7-9 and TRBJ1-1; 9 bases map to TRBD1. Germline CDR1 reads SEHNR; CDR2 reads FQNEAQ (reference sequence). J gave up 2 bases and V 5 bases, and 6 bases lay outside the gene matches. The CDR3 length is 15 residues. CDR3: CASSPRDRENTEAFF. The CDR3 DNA sequence: TGTGCCAGCAGCCCCCGGGACAGGGAAAACACTGAAGCTTTCTTT.

This clone has a single count. The chain combines TRBV5-1 with TRBJ2-7; TRBD2 matches at 8 bases. This CDR3 is 11 amino acids long. Germline trimming cut 4 bases from V and 7 bases from J; bases unmatched to any gene: 1. The germline V gene encodes CDR1 SGHRS and CDR2 YFSETQ. The chain's CDR3 is CASSREGEQYF. CDR3 sequence (DNA): TGCGCCAGCAGCCGGGAGGGGGAGCAGTACTTC.

The V call is TRBV7-9, the J call TRBJ2-1; D is unresolved. The CDR3 runs 15 residues. Germline V gives CDR1 SEHNR, CDR2 FQNEAQ (reference sequence). Trimming took off 7 bases at V and 7 bases at J, with 20 bases between the two ends. The CDR3 DNA reads as TGTGCCAGCATCCCCCCCCCGCTGGGAATAAATGAGCAGTTCTTC. Translation gives CASIPPPLGINEQFF.

The chain joins TRBV18 to TRBJ2-5; D is perhaps TRBD1 (7 bases). Germline V CDR1 and CDR2: KGHSH, LQKENI. Trimming left V 3 bases short and J 4 bases short, with 15 bases between. This CDR3 comprises 15 residues. CDR3 sequence: CASSPIRQGGETQYF. The CDR3 nucleotides read TGTGCCAGCTCACCTATCAGACAGGGAGGAGAGACCCAGTACTTC.

The chain uses TRBV6-5 and TRBJ2-5, with TRBD2 matching 8 bases. Germline-derived CDR1 and CDR2 are MNHEY and SVGAGI. After removal of 2 bases from V and 5 bases from J, the junction contained 7 bases not matched to a gene. The CDR3 runs to 15 residues. The CDR3 DNA follows: TGTGCCAGCAGTTACACGGGAGGGCCGAGGGAGACCCAGTACTTC. Its translation is CASSYTGGPRETQYF.

The chain joins TRBV28 to TRBJ2-7; 7 bases are shared with TRBD1. The J segment lost 0 bases and the V segment lost 5 bases, leaving 7 bases of the junction unmatched. This CDR3 spans 15 amino acids. Germline CDR1 MDHEN, CDR2 SYDVKM. The CDR3: CASSPLRDSSYEQYF. CDR3 DNA: TGTGCCAGCAGTCCCCTCCGGGACAGCTCCTACGAGCAGTACTTC.

This clone was found once. V gene TRBV2 combines with J gene TRBJ1-4; TRBD1 matches at 8 bases. CDR1 SNHLY and CDR2 FYNNEI come from the germline V gene. The CDR3 is 15 residues long. The V gene end was trimmed by 7 bases and the J gene end by 13 bases; junction bases not matched to a gene: 17. The CDR3 DNA is TGTGCCAGCAAAGGGGACAGGACTCCCGAAAAGAGACTGTTTTTT. Its translation: CASKGDRTPEKRLFF.